This TCR beta chain comes out of a study of regulatory T cells in long-lasting Graves disease. Study summary: Newly diagnosed Graves' patients had under 3 months of antithyroid drugs.

As to time point: newly diagnosed GD, antithyroid drugs for less than 3 months. TCR sequences were obtained from RNA taken from PBMCs. The ends were cut back, 2 bases at V and 3 bases at J, with 8 bases in the middle. Germline assignment: CDR1 SGHNT and CDR2 YYREEE (reference sequence). The CDR3 runs 13 residues. Assembly of TCR beta libraries relied on iRepertoire HTBI primers together with Arm-PCR of CDR3 regions. TCRdb called the multiplex PCR reads again in MiXCR, with one record for every CDR3 protein. The sample lists approximately 300,000 distinct CDR3 sequences; 15% to 20% were seen once. The sequence came from a female donor with Graves disease. This material consisted of peripheral blood mononuclear cells (PBMCs), taken at new diagnosis, from a patient treated with antithyroid drugs. The V call is TRBV5-4, the J call TRBJ1-1; D remains unclear. CDR3 nucleotide sequence: TGTGCCAGCAGCTTAGTCGGGGACACTGAAGCTTTCTTT. It codes for CASSLVGDTEAFF. The full variable domain, its missing parts supplied by reference TRBV5-4 and TRBJ1-1, is ETGVTQSPTHLIKTRGQQVTLRCSSQSGHNTVSWYQQALGQGPQFIFQYYREEENGRGNFPPRFSGLQFPNYSSELNVNALELDDSALYLCASSLVGDTEAFFGQGTRLTVV.